This is a list of T cell receptor beta chains from one sample in a study of blood T cell repertoires in COVID-19. Profiled with immunoSEQ multiplex PCR; TCRdb holds only in-frame clones, not every one. The sample shows under 300,000 clones, 65% to 85% of them seen only once. Sequenced sample: peripheral blood. The receptors originated from a woman aged 35 to 49 with active or convalescent COVID-19. Each CDR3 is given with its conserved first and last residue. A D gene is named only where the DNA matches it firmly. A clone size is listed for some rows: how often the clone was seen (once, few, many), or a class if it is expanded.

V: TRBV25-1
size: -
length: 13
D: -
J: TRBJ2-6
CDR3: CASQGIGANVLTF

V: TRBV20-1
size: -
length: 16
D: TRBD1
J: TRBJ1-2
CDR3: CSASKGQAIANYGYTF

V: TRBV9
size: -
length: 15
D: -
J: TRBJ2-1
CDR3: CASSPRSSSYNEQFF

V: TRBV2
size: -
length: 12
D: -
J: TRBJ2-1
CDR3: CASSPQGNEQFF

V: TRBV4-1
size: -
length: 15
D: -
J: TRBJ1-6
CDR3: CASSQDRAHNSPLHF

V: TRBV5-6
size: few
length: 12
D: -
J: TRBJ1-1
CDR3: CASSATVTEAFF

V: TRBV6-5
size: -
length: 15
D: TRBD1
J: TRBJ1-2
CDR3: CAIRRTGNINYGYTF

V: TRBV5-4
size: -
length: 13
D: TRBD1
J: TRBJ1-2
CDR3: CASSFGQGTGYTF

V: TRBV3-1/TRBV3-2
size: -
length: 14
D: TRBD1
J: TRBJ1-3
CDR3: CASRQTGDRNTIYF

V: TRBV3-1/TRBV3-2
size: many
length: 14
D: TRBD1
J: TRBJ1-1
CDR3: CASSQTGGNTEAFF

V: TRBV2
size: -
length: 14
D: -
J: TRBJ1-2
CDR3: CASSAQGPIYGYTF

V: TRBV28
size: -
length: 15
D: TRBD1
J: TRBJ2-3
CDR3: CASSRTGLKSDTQYF

V: TRBV3-1/TRBV3-2
size: -
length: 12
D: -
J: TRBJ1-2
CDR3: CASSHRGNGYTF

V: TRBV28
size: few
length: 14
D: -
J: TRBJ1-6
CDR3: CASSPPGKNSPLHF

V: TRBV27
size: -
length: 13
D: -
J: TRBJ2-5
CDR3: CASSWSAGETQYF

V: TRBV9
size: once
length: 14
D: -
J: TRBJ1-4
CDR3: CASSVADSSGKLFF

V: TRBV19
size: -
length: 15
D: -
J: TRBJ2-3
CDR3: CASSINPGGLDTQYF

V: TRBV5-1
size: once
length: 13
D: -
J: TRBJ2-3
CDR3: CASSRMDSDTQYF

V: TRBV5-1
size: -
length: 11
D: -
J: TRBJ1-2
CDR3: CASGGGGGYTF

V: TRBV13
size: -
length: 14
D: TRBD1
J: TRBJ2-5
CDR3: CASGRGQGLETQYF

V: TRBV9
size: once
length: 16
D: TRBD1
J: TRBJ1-1
CDR3: CASSPRTGTRGTEAFF

V: TRBV5-6
size: once
length: 15
D: -
J: TRBJ2-5
CDR3: CASSFVPDGRETQYF

V: TRBV28
size: -
length: 14
D: -
J: TRBJ1-2
CDR3: CASSTPQGNYGYTF

V: TRBV7-9
size: -
length: 14
D: TRBD2
J: TRBJ2-5
CDR3: CASSLLASGGTQYF

V: TRBV10-3
size: -
length: 13
D: TRBD1
J: TRBJ1-2
CDR3: CAISLTGEGGYTF

V: TRBV19
size: -
length: 15
D: TRBD1
J: TRBJ1-5
CDR3: CASRDRGYSNQPQHF

V: TRBV27
size: -
length: 15
D: TRBD2
J: TRBJ2-1
CDR3: CASSFGGAWKNEQFF

V: TRBV24-1
size: -
length: 17
D: -
J: TRBJ1-1
CDR3: CATSDWIGRDSNTEAFF

V: TRBV5-1
size: few
length: 13
D: TRBD1
J: TRBJ1-1
CDR3: CASSWGQDTEAFF

V: TRBV12-3/TRBV12-4
size: -
length: 13
D: -
J: TRBJ1-1
CDR3: CASSLAKNTEAFF

V: TRBV11-3
size: -
length: 13
D: TRBD1
J: TRBJ1-1
CDR3: CASSLGQGAEAFF

V: TRBV28
size: -
length: 15
D: -
J: TRBJ2-3
CDR3: CASSLTGSSTDTQYF

V: TRBV7-8
size: few
length: 16
D: -
J: TRBJ1-6
CDR3: CASSLYRDTLGSPLHF

V: TRBV5-6
size: -
length: 16
D: TRBD1
J: TRBJ2-3
CDR3: CASKKGQGRFTDTQYF

V: TRBV2
size: -
length: 14
D: -
J: TRBJ1-3
CDR3: CASSGQGSGNTIYF

V: TRBV28
size: -
length: 15
D: TRBD1
J: TRBJ1-3
CDR3: CASRGTGPSGNTIYF

V: TRBV5-1
size: -
length: 14
D: -
J: TRBJ1-1
CDR3: CASSFARGNTEAFF

V: TRBV11-2
size: -
length: 16
D: TRBD2
J: TRBJ2-1
CDR3: CASSPIRLAGPMKQFF

V: TRBV3-1/TRBV3-2
size: -
length: 16
D: -
J: TRBJ2-3
CDR3: CASSQDLGQSTDTQYF

V: TRBV7-2
size: -
length: 16
D: TRBD2
J: TRBJ2-1
CDR3: CASSLGSGATYNEQFF

V: TRBV29-1
size: once
length: 11
D: -
J: TRBJ1-4
CDR3: CSVEVGEKLFF

V: TRBV19
size: -
length: 16
D: -
J: TRBJ1-5
CDR3: CASSTVGRSRNQPQHF

V: TRBV7-6
size: -
length: 17
D: TRBD1
J: TRBJ2-1
CDR3: CASSLDWGDRGLGEQFF

V: TRBV10-3
size: -
length: 15
D: TRBD2
J: TRBJ2-3
CDR3: CAISDRGGTTDTQYF

V: TRBV7-9
size: once
length: 13
D: -
J: TRBJ2-5
CDR3: CASSLGPQETQYF